The rows below give T cell receptor beta chains drawn from one sample of a study of T-cell reconstitution after alpha-beta-depleted transplantation in children. TCRdb independently ran MiXCR on the PCR reads; one entry per CDR3 protein. The sample holds about 350,000 distinct CDR3 sequences, 15% to 20% seen once. The sample here was PBMCs, mostly from graft donor cells, taken 360 days after TCRalphabeta/CD19-depleted stem cell transplant. The receptors were gathered from a male patient between 2 and 10 years old who had a stem cell transplant for acute lymphoblastic leukemia, so the T cells may come from the graft donor. The CDR3 runs from the conserved cysteine through the conserved F or W. The D gene is left open where the match is weak. A clone size is listed for some rows: how often the clone was seen (once, few, many), or a class if it is expanded.

abundance	d_gene	len	v_gene	j_gene	CDR3aa	CDR3nt
many	-	16	TRBV18	TRBJ2-1	CASSPPTSPVSHEQFF	TGTGCCAGCTCACCACCAACTAGTCCGGTTAGTCATGAGCAGTTCTTC
few	-	15	TRBV10-3	TRBJ2-5	CAISETQGIQETQYF	TGTGCCATCAGTGAGACGCAGGGAATCCAAGAGACCCAGTACTTC
-	-	15	TRBV4-3	TRBJ2-5	CASSQGQGGLETQYF	TGCGCCAGCAGCCAAGGACAGGGAGGCTTGGAGACCCAGTACTTC
-	-	14	TRBV4-2	TRBJ1-6	CASSQAAGGSPLHF	TGTGCCAGCAGCCAGGCCGCGGGCGGCTCACCCCTCCACTTT
-	TRBD1	15	TRBV28	TRBJ2-7	CASLPGQMISYEQYF	TGTGCCAGCCTACCGGGACAGATGATCTCCTACGAGCAGTACTTC
-	-	13	TRBV4-2	TRBJ2-5	CASSQGAEETQYF	TGTGCCAGCAGCCAAGGTGCCGAGGAGACCCAGTACTTC
-	-	13	TRBV10-2	TRBJ2-7	CASSRYSNYEQYF	TGCGCCAGCAGCAGGTACTCTAACTACGAGCAGTACTTC
-	-	17	TRBV12-3/TRBV12-4	TRBJ1-3	CASSLQGPGSSGNTIYF	TGTGCCAGCAGTCTCCAAGGGCCAGGTAGCTCTGGAAACACCATATATTTT
few	TRBD1	15	TRBV28	TRBJ2-7	CASSLVTGVVNEQYF	TGTGCCAGCAGTTTAGTGACAGGGGTGGTGAACGAGCAGTACTTC
many	-	15	TRBV28	TRBJ1-1	CASASRLISGTEAFF	TGTGCCAGCGCCAGCCGATTGATATCAGGTACTGAAGCTTTCTTT
few	-	15	TRBV9	TRBJ2-7	CASSVDTNITYEQYF	TGTGCCAGCAGCGTAGATACGAACATAACCTACGAGCAGTACTTC
-	TRBD1	16	TRBV7-2	TRBJ2-2	CASRTGQGANTGELFF	TGTGCCAGCAGAACGGGACAGGGAGCGAACACCGGGGAGCTGTTTTTT
few	-	15	TRBV5-1	TRBJ2-2	CASSLLQGNAGELFF	TGCGCCAGCAGCTTGCTCCAGGGGAACGCCGGGGAGCTGTTTTTT
-	-	14	TRBV20-1	TRBJ2-7	CSARLRGGGYEQYF	TGCAGTGCTAGGCTACGGGGAGGGGGCTACGAGCAGTACTTC
-	-	17	TRBV7-6	TRBJ2-6	CASSLEVGNSGANVLTF	TGTGCCAGCAGCTTAGAAGTGGGGAACTCTGGGGCCAACGTCCTGACTTTC
-	-	14	TRBV7-8	TRBJ2-1	CASSPHRAYNEQFF	TGTGCCAGCAGCCCCCACCGGGCCTACAATGAGCAGTTCTTC
-	-	15	TRBV7-2	TRBJ2-2	CASSLVGRAGGELFF	TGTGCCAGCAGCTTAGTCGGAAGGGCGGGCGGGGAGCTGTTTTTT
-	TRBD2	15	TRBV4-2	TRBJ2-3	CASSQGGEGGYTQYF	TGTGCCAGCAGCCAAGGCGGGGAGGGTGGGTATACGCAGTATTTT
few	-	14	TRBV20-1	TRBJ2-7	CSARSNRLVYEQYF	TGCAGTGCTAGGTCTAACCGACTAGTCTACGAGCAGTACTTC
-	-	15	TRBV27	TRBJ2-2	CATKGGTSNTGELFF	TGTGCCACCAAAGGTGGGACCTCGAACACCGGGGAGCTGTTTTTT
-	-	15	TRBV28	TRBJ2-5	CASRSLGGGRETQYF	TGTGCCAGCAGATCCTTGGGGGGGGGCAGAGAGACCCAGTACTTC
-	TRBD2	15	TRBV4-1	TRBJ2-7	CASSQVSGSPYEQYF	TGCGCCAGCAGCCAGGTCAGCGGGAGTCCCTACGAGCAGTACTTC
few	-	12	TRBV28	TRBJ2-1	CASDNRNNEQFF	TGTGCCAGCGATAACAGGAACAATGAGCAGTTCTTC
-	-	15	TRBV12-3/TRBV12-4	TRBJ2-7	CASRLGGLQSYEQYF	TGTGCCAGCAGACTAGGGGGGCTTCAATCCTACGAGCAGTACTTC
-	-	13	TRBV11-1	TRBJ2-2	CASSSMPGGELFF	TGTGCCAGCAGCTCTATGCCGGGCGGGGAGCTGTTTTTT
few	-	14	TRBV4-3	TRBJ2-2	CASSQGGGTGELFF	TGCGCCAGCAGCCAAGGGGGAGGAACCGGGGAGCTGTTTTTT
-	-	14	TRBV20-1	TRBJ1-5	CSARDPTGTQPQHF	TGCAGTGCTAGAGATCCCACAGGGACTCAGCCCCAGCATTTT
-	-	14	TRBV6-2/TRBV6-3	TRBJ2-5	CASRAWGRQETQYF	TGTGCCAGCAGGGCCTGGGGCAGGCAAGAGACCCAGTACTTC
many	TRBD1	12	TRBV19	TRBJ2-7	CATGTGSYEQYF	TGTGCTACCGGGACAGGGTCCTACGAGCAGTACTTC
-	-	17	TRBV25-1	TRBJ2-5	CASSEYTFGTAQETQYF	TGTGCCAGCAGTGAATATACTTTCGGGACTGCTCAAGAGACCCAGTACTTC
-	TRBD2	18	TRBV18	TRBJ2-3	CASSPGLAGVGGGDTQYF	TGTGCCAGCTCGCCGGGACTAGCGGGAGTCGGTGGTGGAGATACGCAGTATTTT
-	-	13	TRBV20-1	TRBJ1-1	CSGALSRWTEAFF	TGCAGCGGAGCCTTGTCAAGGTGGACTGAAGCTTTCTTT
many	TRBD1	16	TRBV5-5	TRBJ1-3	CASSLRDSGSGNTIYF	TGTGCCAGCAGCCTTCGGGACAGTGGATCTGGAAACACCATATATTTT
-	-	18	TRBV15	TRBJ2-5	CATSRERGTLGPQETQYF	TGTGCCACCAGCAGAGAGCGGGGTACGTTGGGCCCTCAAGAGACCCAGTACTTC
-	-	15	TRBV18	TRBJ2-5	CASSPRVAGGETQYF	TGTGCCAGCTCACCGCGTGTGGCAGGAGGAGAGACCCAGTACTTC
-	TRBD1	13	TRBV29-1	TRBJ2-1	CSVGQGVHNEQFF	TGCAGCGTTGGACAGGGGGTACACAATGAGCAGTTCTTC
few	TRBD1	15	TRBV18	TRBJ2-1	CASSPRTGMGNEQFF	TGTGCCAGCTCACCCAGGACAGGGATGGGTAATGAGCAGTTCTTC
-	TRBD1	15	TRBV4-3	TRBJ2-7	CASSQEGRGTYEQYF	TGCGCCAGCAGCCAAGAAGGCAGGGGGACCTACGAGCAGTACTTC
few	-	14	TRBV19	TRBJ2-4	CASSISFAKNIQYF	TGTGCCAGTAGTATCTCGTTCGCCAAAAACATTCAGTACTTC
-	-	13	TRBV4-3	TRBJ2-1	CASSQGQVNEQFF	TGCGCCAGCAGCCAAGGTCAGGTCAATGAGCAGTTCTTC
-	-	17	TRBV11-1	TRBJ1-1	CASRLIGSGGVNTEAFF	TGTGCCAGCAGGCTTATAGGATCCGGAGGGGTGAACACTGAAGCTTTCTTT
few	TRBD1	13	TRBV29-1	TRBJ1-2	CSVGQGRDYGYTF	TGCAGCGTGGGACAGGGGAGGGACTATGGCTACACCTTC